The 25 T cell receptor beta chains reported below all come from one sample, sequenced in a study of PD-1 blockade in classical Hodgkin lymphoma. TCRdb's copy holds only in-frame clones and misses some; the assay was immunoSEQ multiplex PCR. This sample has about 93,000 clones, with roughly 80% found just once. Every patient relapsed after autologous stem cell transplantation, and brentuximab vedotin exposure varied. Material: peripheral blood mononuclear cells (PBMCs), obtained before the second cycle of nivolumab. Source of these receptors: a human donor with classical Hodgkin lymphoma.

The CDR3 loop reads CASRIGGAGAQYF. The CDR3 DNA follows: TGTGCCAGCAGGATTGGGGGGGCGGGGGCCCAGTACTTC. The chain uses TRBV28 and TRBJ2-5; tentatively, D is TRBD2 (7 bases). CDR1 MDHEN and CDR2 SYDVKM come from the germline V gene. The V gene lost 6 bases and the J gene lost 9 bases, with 17 bases spanning the gap. The CDR3 sequence is 13 residues long.

CDR3 sequence: CATSRDPSPLFF. The CDR3, as DNA: TGTGCCACCAGCAGAGATCCCTCTCCGCTGTTCTTC. The genes are TRBV15 and TRBJ2-1; no definite D call. The CDR3 runs to 12 residues. Germline values: CDR1 LNHNV, CDR2 YYDKDF (reference sequence). V was clipped by 0 bases and J by 15 bases, with 12 bases between them.

This clone has just one count. This chain uses TRBV10-3 with TRBJ2-3, with D perhaps matching TRBD1 (6 bases). This CDR3 comprises 12 residues. The V and J ends lost 9 bases and 5 bases respectively, with 12 bases between them. CDR1 and CDR2 (germline): ENHRY, SYGVKD. CDR3 sequence reads: CAIEGERDTQYF. CDR3 bases: TGTGCCATTGAGGGGGAACGAGATACGCAGTATTTT.

The chain joins TRBV30 to TRBJ1-1; no clear D. The CDR3 spans 13 residues. V was clipped by 2 bases and J by 1 base, with 8 bases between them. CDR1 GTSNPN and CDR2 SVGIG come from the germline V gene (reference sequence). Here the CDR3 reads CAWSKGGNTEAFF. The CDR3 DNA sequence: TGTGCCTGGAGTAAGGGCGGGAACACTGAAGCTTTCTTT.

V usage is TRBV28 and J usage is TRBJ1-2; D remains ambiguous. V dropped 7 bases and J dropped 4 bases, with 19 bases sitting between them. CDR1 and CDR2 from the germline V gene are MDHEN and SYDVKM. The CDR3 covers 15 residues. CDR3 region: CASTPGSESFYGYTF. The CDR3, as DNA: TGTGCCAGCACCCCGGGAAGCGAGAGTTTCTATGGCTACACCTTC.

The V and J genes are TRBV29-1 and TRBJ2-1; 8 bases match TRBD1. CDR1 SQVTM and CDR2 ANQGSEA come from the germline V gene. J was trimmed by 7 bases and V by 7 bases; bases with no gene match: 15. The CDR3 contains 15 residues. The CDR3 nucleotides are TGCAGCGGTCAGGGGGCCTTTTCTCGGGGGAATGAGCAGTTCTTC. It translates to CSGQGAFSRGNEQFF.

This chain's CDR3 is CSVETGNEKLFF. In DNA form, the CDR3 reads TGCAGCGTTGAAACGGGAAATGAAAAACTGTTTTTT. V and J are TRBV29-1 and TRBJ1-4; D remains unclear. The CDR3 is 12 amino acids. Trimming cost V 2 bases and J 5 bases, with 6 bases left between them. The germline CDR1 and CDR2 sequences are SQVTM and ANQGSEA.

V is TRBV10-3 and J is TRBJ2-2; TRBD2 agrees at 11 bases. Looked up from germline, CDR1 is ENHRY and CDR2 is SYGVKD. The CDR3 is 15 amino acids. Germline trimming cut 10 bases from V and 7 bases from J; bases unmatched to any gene: 11. The CDR3 region is CATKLLAGEGGELFF. The DNA for the CDR3 is TGTGCCACCAAACTACTAGCGGGAGAGGGCGGGGAGCTGTTTTTT.

The genes are TRBV6-1 and TRBJ1-1; D might be TRBD1 (5 bases). Germline CDR1 reads MNHNS; CDR2 reads SASEGT. The CDR3 extends over 14 amino acids. Trimming cost V 6 bases and J 2 bases, with 13 bases left between them. In DNA form, the CDR3 reads TGTGCCAGCAGGGGGGGGACGCCAAACACTGAAGCTTTCTTT. Translating gives CASRGGTPNTEAFF.

The chain joins TRBV7-2 to TRBJ2-7; D is uncertain. The CDR3 has 15 amino acids. CDR1 and CDR2 from the germline V gene are SGHTA and FQGNSA. Trimming removed 1 base at V and 4 bases at J, with 14 bases between. This chain's CDR3 is CASSLGSTPRYEQYF. The CDR3 region has the DNA TGTGCCAGCAGCTTAGGGTCCACCCCGCGTTACGAGCAGTACTTC.

In its sample, this clone was seen once. This sequence joins TRBV11-2 and TRBJ1-4; no reliable D call. There are 16 residues in the CDR3. V was clipped by 4 bases and J by 8 bases, with 20 bases between them. Germline CDR1 reads SGHAT; CDR2 reads FQNNGV. CDR3 region: CASSSASGIRNEKLFF. The CDR3 DNA reads as TGTGCCAGCAGCTCTGCCTCCGGGATTAGGAACGAAAAACTGTTTTTT.

The gene calls are TRBV5-1 and TRBJ1-4; D is unclear. V dropped 1 base and J dropped 3 bases, with 10 bases sitting between them. The CDR3 runs to 15 residues. Germline assignment: CDR1 SGHRS and CDR2 YFSETQ. Here the CDR3 reads CASSLRADSNEKLFF. The CDR3 DNA reads TGCGCCAGCAGCTTGCGGGCGGACTCTAATGAAAAACTGTTTTTT.

The chain has TRBV30 and TRBJ1-1; tentatively, D is TRBD1 (5 bases). CDR3 length: 15 residues. The V end lost 2 bases, the J end lost 3 bases, and 16 bases lay between the germline ends. Germline values: CDR1 GTSNPN, CDR2 SVGIG (reference sequence). CDR3 bases: TGTGCCTGGAGTAGATGGGGGGGTAAGGACACTGAAGCTTTCTTT. Its protein is CAWSRWGGKDTEAFF.

The chain is built from TRBV5-4 and TRBJ2-3; 12 nucleotides match TRBD2. V shed 4 bases, J shed 6 bases, and the junction held 18 bases outside the gene matches. The CDR3 extends over 19 amino acids. CDR1 is SGHNT, CDR2 YYREEE, per germline (reference sequence). In DNA form, the CDR3 reads TGTGCCAGCAGCCCAGTAGGGCTAGCGGGAGGGTACCTCCGGGATACGCAGTATTTT. It specifies CASSPVGLAGGYLRDTQYF.

V is TRBV7-2 and J is TRBJ2-3; D unclear. The CDR3 length is 13 residues. The V end lost 2 bases, the J end lost 6 bases, and 9 bases lay between the germline ends. Germline values: CDR1 SGHTA, CDR2 FQGNSA. For the CDR3, the DNA is TGTGCCAGCAGCTTAATGGGGTGGGATACGCAGTATTTT. As protein: CASSLMGWDTQYF.

This clone was detected a few times. The V call is TRBV7-9, the J call TRBJ2-2; TRBD2 aligns across 8 bases. The CDR3 runs 17 residues. The V gene's germline CDR1 is SEHNR and CDR2 FQNEAQ (reference sequence). The junction had 13 bases not matched to a gene; V was cut back by 4 bases and J by 6 bases. The CDR3 here is CASSSRTSLRRAGELFF. DNA of the CDR3: TGTGCCAGCAGCTCGCGGACTAGCCTAAGGCGAGCCGGGGAGCTGTTTTTT. The full variable domain, its missing parts supplied by reference TRBV7-9 and TRBJ2-2, is DTGVSQNPRHKITKRGQNVTFRCDPISEHNRLYWYRQTLGQGPEFLTYFQNEAQLEKSRLLSDRFSAERPKGSFSTLEIQRTEQGDSAMYLCASSSRTSLRRAGELFFGEGSRLTVL.

The chain carries TRBV5-1 and TRBJ1-2, with D possibly being TRBD1 (6 bases). The CDR3 contains 15 residues. Germline values: CDR1 SGHRS, CDR2 YFSETQ. V was shortened by 3 bases and J by 4 bases, with 16 bases between the two germline ends. The CDR3 nucleotides read TGCGCCAGCAGCTCGGACAGACGACAAATCTATGGCTACACCTTC. Protein sequence: CASSSDRRQIYGYTF. Filled out from reference TRBV5-1 and TRBJ1-2, the complete variable domain reads KAGVTQTPRYLIKTRGQQVTLSCSPISGHRSVSWYQQTPGQGLQFLFEYFSETQRNKGNFPGRFSGRQFSNSRSEMNVSTLELGDSALYLCASSSDRRQIYGYTFGSGTRLTVV.

The chain employs TRBV7-8 and TRBJ2-3; D is ambiguous. CDR1 is SGHVS, CDR2 FQNEAQ, per germline. This CDR3 is 15 amino acids long. V was pared by 3 bases and J by 0 bases, with 10 bases between. The CDR3 sequence: CASSFTAASTDTQYF. The CDR3 coding sequence is TGTGCCAGCAGCTTCACCGCCGCCAGCACAGATACGCAGTATTTT.

As to this clone: Different DNA sequences within this sample yield the same CDR3. The chain joins TRBV18 to TRBJ2-1, with D possibly being TRBD2 (5 bases). The CDR3 sequence is 13 residues long. Trimming shortened V by 0 bases and J by 8 bases, and 8 bases separated the two germline ends. Germline V gives CDR1 KGHSH, CDR2 LQKENI. The CDR3 sequence: CASSPPSRDEQFF. The CDR3 DNA reads TGTGCCAGCTCACCACCATCGAGGGATGAGCAGTTCTTC.

This rearrangement joins TRBV7-8 to TRBJ2-7, with TRBD1 matching 9 bases. The CDR3 has 14 amino acids. The germline CDR1 and CDR2 sequences are SGHVS and FQNEAQ. V lost 5 bases, J lost 3 bases, and 5 bases stayed unmatched. The CDR3 is CASSQGQGFYEQYF. The DNA for the CDR3 is TGTGCCAGCAGCCAAGGACAGGGGTTCTACGAGCAGTACTTC.

CDR3 sequence (DNA): TGTGCCAGCAGTCCGACTAGCGGGCCTTCATACGAGCAGTACTTC. Residues: CASSPTSGPSYEQYF. J is TRBJ2-7 and V is TRBV28; 10 nucleotides line up with TRBD2. Losses at the gene ends were 5 bases for V and 4 bases for J; bases not matched to a gene: 8. The V gene's germline CDR1 is MDHEN and CDR2 SYDVKM. This CDR3 contains 15 residues.

The rearrangement joins TRBV12-5 to TRBJ2-2, with a tentative D call TRBD1 (5 bases). Per germline, CDR1 LGHNT and CDR2 FRNRAP. V lost 1 base, J lost 3 bases, and 15 bases lay in between. The CDR3 contains 17 residues. The CDR3 nucleotides read TGTGCTAGTGGTTTGGAAACAGGAAGCTACGACACCGGGGAGCTGTTTTTT. Its translation: CASGLETGSYDTGELFF.

This chain connects TRBV29-1 to TRBJ2-1, with D perhaps TRBD1 (6 bases). Between the trimmed V and J ends, which lost 0 bases and 3 bases, there was a span of 12 bases. Per the germline V gene, CDR1 is SQVTM and CDR2 is ANQGSEA. The CDR3 is made up of 15 amino acids. The CDR3 here is CSVEDLKQGYNEQFF. The CDR3 nucleotides read TGCAGCGTTGAAGATTTGAAACAGGGCTACAATGAGCAGTTCTTC.

This chain links TRBV5-1 with TRBJ2-1; 10 nucleotides line up with TRBD2. Germline assignment: CDR1 SGHRS and CDR2 YFSETQ. The CDR3 length is 17 residues. V dropped 0 bases and J dropped 7; count of bases not matched to a gene: 10. The CDR3: CASSLGPSSGSLNEQFF. The CDR3 DNA follows: TGCGCCAGCAGCTTGGGACCTTCTAGCGGGAGCCTAAATGAGCAGTTCTTC.

The chain recombines TRBV6-5 with TRBJ2-1, with D possibly being TRBD2 (6 bases). This CDR3 has 13 amino acids. Between the trimmed V and J ends, which lost 2 bases and 9 bases, there was a span of 11 bases. Germline CDR1 MNHEY, CDR2 SVGAGI. DNA for the CDR3: TGTGCCAGCAGTTACACCTTAGCGGCTGAGCAGTTCTTC. It yields the protein CASSYTLAAEQFF.